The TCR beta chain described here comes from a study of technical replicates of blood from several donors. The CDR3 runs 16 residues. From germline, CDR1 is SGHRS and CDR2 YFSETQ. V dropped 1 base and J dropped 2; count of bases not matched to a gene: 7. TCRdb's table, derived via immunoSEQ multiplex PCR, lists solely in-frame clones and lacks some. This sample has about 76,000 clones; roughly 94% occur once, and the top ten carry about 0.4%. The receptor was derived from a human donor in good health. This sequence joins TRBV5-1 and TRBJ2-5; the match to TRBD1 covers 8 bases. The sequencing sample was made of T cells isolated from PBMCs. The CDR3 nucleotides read TGCGCCAGCAGCTTGCAGGGGGCGAGCTCTCAAGAGACCCAGTACTTC. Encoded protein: CASSLQGASSQETQYF.